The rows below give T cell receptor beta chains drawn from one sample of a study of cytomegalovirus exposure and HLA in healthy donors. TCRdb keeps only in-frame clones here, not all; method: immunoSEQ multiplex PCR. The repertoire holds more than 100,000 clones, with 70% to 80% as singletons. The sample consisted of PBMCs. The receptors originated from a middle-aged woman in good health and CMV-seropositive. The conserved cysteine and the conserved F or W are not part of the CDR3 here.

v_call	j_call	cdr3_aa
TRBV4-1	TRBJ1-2	ASSQEWPGWHGYT
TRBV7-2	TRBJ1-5	ASSLGANQPQH
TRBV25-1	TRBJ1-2	ASRPSDRYYGYT
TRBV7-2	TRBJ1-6	ASSRGQGADSPLH
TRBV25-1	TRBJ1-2	ASSEYSGLSNYGYT
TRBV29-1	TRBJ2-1	SVRTSGGHHYNEQF
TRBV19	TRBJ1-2	ASSIQVGYGYT
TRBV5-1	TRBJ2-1	ASSLAGGSDEQF
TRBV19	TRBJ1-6	ASNLDRVGSPLH
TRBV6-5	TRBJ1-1	ASSYQVANTEAF
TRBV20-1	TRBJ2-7	SASGPYEQY
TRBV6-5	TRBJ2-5	ASSPLIQETQY
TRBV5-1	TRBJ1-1	ASSLVSGGEFRGF
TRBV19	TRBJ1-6	ASSIVGDSPLH
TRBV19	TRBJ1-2	ASSSPGGYGYT
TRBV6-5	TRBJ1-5	ASSPEQGRRQPQH
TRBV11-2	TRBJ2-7	ASSLDITIDRQQY
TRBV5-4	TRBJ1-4	ASSSGQGFSNEKLF
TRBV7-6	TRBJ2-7	ASSLGQGDEQY
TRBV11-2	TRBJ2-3	ASSSRQGVDTQY
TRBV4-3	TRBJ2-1	ASSQVGTGGGTYAEQF
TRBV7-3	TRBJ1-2	ASSSRTGGDYT
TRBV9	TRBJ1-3	ASSPRQGFSGNTIY
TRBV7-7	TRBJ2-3	ASSFRTSGGADTQY
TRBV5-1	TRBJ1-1	ASSPTGQNTEAF
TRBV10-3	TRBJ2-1	AISDRGGAINEQF
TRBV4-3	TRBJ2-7	ASSQDSGVQY
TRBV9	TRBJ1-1	ASSPDGGGSEAF
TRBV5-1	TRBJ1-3	ASSLEGISGNTIY
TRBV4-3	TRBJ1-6	ASSQETGYNSPLH
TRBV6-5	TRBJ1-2	ASSYSTGTYGYT
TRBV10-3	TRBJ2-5	AISRTGGQETQY
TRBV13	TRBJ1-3	ASSSISGNTIY
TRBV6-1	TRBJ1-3	ASTDRGRDTIY
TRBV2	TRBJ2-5	ASSVRGLALRETQY
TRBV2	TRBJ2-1	ASRAGGGSSYNEQF
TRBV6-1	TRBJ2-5	ASSGRGRETQY
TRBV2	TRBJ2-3	ASRLGQSSTDTQY
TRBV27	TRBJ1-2	ASSFRANYGYT
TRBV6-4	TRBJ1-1	ASSPDRVNTEAF
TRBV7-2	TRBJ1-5	ASSPSGGNQPQH
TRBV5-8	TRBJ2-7	ASSLVGGSGGGYEQY
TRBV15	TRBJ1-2	ATSSVEGTYGYT
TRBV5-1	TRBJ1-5	ASSLELNQPQH
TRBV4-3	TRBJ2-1	ASSQEVAGVSEQF
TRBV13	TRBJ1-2	ASSLEGGRYGYT
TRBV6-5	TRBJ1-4	ASTHRGTNEKLF
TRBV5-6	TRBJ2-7	ASSVLTGGLYEQY
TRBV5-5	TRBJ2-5	ASTPRGEETQY
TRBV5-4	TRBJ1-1	ASSLDSRRDTEAF
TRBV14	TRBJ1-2	ASSAQYYGYT
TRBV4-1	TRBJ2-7	ASSQEPTGAYEQY
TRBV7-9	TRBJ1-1	ASSLTGGATEAF